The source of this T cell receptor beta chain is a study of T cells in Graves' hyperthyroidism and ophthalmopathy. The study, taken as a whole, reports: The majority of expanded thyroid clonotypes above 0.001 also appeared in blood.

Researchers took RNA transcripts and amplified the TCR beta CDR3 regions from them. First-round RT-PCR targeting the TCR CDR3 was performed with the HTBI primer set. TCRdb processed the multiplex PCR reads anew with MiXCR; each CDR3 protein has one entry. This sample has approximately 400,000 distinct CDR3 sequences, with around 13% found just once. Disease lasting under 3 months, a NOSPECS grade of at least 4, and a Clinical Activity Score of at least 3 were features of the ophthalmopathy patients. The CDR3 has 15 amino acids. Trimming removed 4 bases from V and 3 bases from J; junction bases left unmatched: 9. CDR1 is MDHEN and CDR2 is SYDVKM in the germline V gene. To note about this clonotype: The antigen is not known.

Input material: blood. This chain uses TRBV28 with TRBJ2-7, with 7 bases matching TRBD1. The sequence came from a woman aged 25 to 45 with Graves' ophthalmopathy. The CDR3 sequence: CASSSSAGGNYEQYF. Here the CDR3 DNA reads TGTGCCAGCAGTTCCTCGGCAGGGGGAAACTACGAGCAGTACTTC. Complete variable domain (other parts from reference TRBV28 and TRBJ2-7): DVKVTQSSRYLVKRTGEKVFLECVQDMDHENMFWYRQDPGLGLRLIYFSYDVKMKEKGDIPEGYSVSREKKERFSLILESASTNQTSMYLCASSSSAGGNYEQYFGPGTRLTVT.